Below are 32 T cell receptor beta chains sequenced from a single sample in a study of blood T cell repertoires in COVID-19. Assay: immunoSEQ multiplex PCR; the TCRdb copy retains only in-frame clones and omits some. The sample lists about 190,000 clones, nearly 90% occurring once. The source material was peripheral blood. These receptors were collected from a woman between 40 and 50 years old who had recovered from COVID-19.

In DNA form, the CDR3 reads TGTGCCAGCAGTCCCCAGGGGAACACTGAAGCTTTCTTT. Its protein product is CASSPQGNTEAFF. V gene TRBV27 combines with J gene TRBJ1-1; D is possibly TRBD1 (5 bases). V lost 5 bases and J lost 1, with 8 bases in between. The CDR3 spans 13 residues. Germline loops: CDR1 MNHEY, CDR2 SMNVEV (reference sequence).

The chain combines TRBV5-6 with TRBJ1-3; 7 positions match TRBD1. This CDR3 is 17 amino acids long. V was pared by 1 base and J by 0 bases, with 7 bases of the junction left unmatched. Germline CDR1 reads SGHDT; CDR2 reads YYEEEE. This CDR3 reads CASSLLSGQRSGNTIYF. CDR3 sequence (DNA): TGTGCCAGCAGCTTGCTGTCGGGACAGCGCTCTGGAAACACCATATATTTT.

This chain links TRBV29-1 with TRBJ2-1; D remains unclear. V lost 4 bases to trimming and J lost 6 bases, with 16 bases between them. The germline CDR1 and CDR2 sequences are SQVTM and ANQGSEA. This CDR3 is 14 amino acids long. CDR3 region: CSVASFKERNEQFF. The CDR3 DNA reads TGCAGCGTTGCGTCCTTCAAAGAGCGCAATGAGCAGTTCTTC.

This rearrangement joins TRBV18 to TRBJ1-6, with 8 bases aligning to TRBD1. J was trimmed by 5 bases and V by 3 bases; bases with no gene match: 9. Germline CDR1 and CDR2: KGHSH and LQKENI. The CDR3 consists of 17 residues. CDR3 DNA sequence: TGTGCCAGCTCACCTTTGGGGACAGGACACGATAATTCACCCCTCCACTTT. It encodes CASSPLGTGHDNSPLHF.

The chain combines TRBV2 with TRBJ2-7; 8 bases agree with TRBD2. This CDR3 is built from 14 residues. The ends lost 6 bases at V and 9 bases at J; junction bases unmatched: 13. Germline V CDR1 and CDR2: SNHLY, FYNNEI. CDR3 sequence (DNA): TGTGCCAGCAGGCCTCTAGCGGGTCTCACGGGGCAGTACTTC. Amino acid sequence: CASRPLAGLTGQYF.

The chain recombines TRBV12-3 or TRBV12-4 with TRBJ1-1, with D uncertain. The CDR3 runs 13 residues. V was pared by 4 bases and J by 2 bases, with 8 bases between. The CDR3 DNA reads as TGTGCCAGCAGTTGGGCAGCCAACACTGAAGCTTTCTTT. Translation: CASSWAANTEAFF.

The rearrangement joins TRBV7-9 to TRBJ1-2; D is unclear. Between the trimmed V and J ends, which lost 6 bases and 8 bases, there was a span of 19 bases. Germline V gives CDR1 SEHNR, CDR2 FQNEAQ (reference sequence). The CDR3 contains 14 residues. The CDR3 nucleotides read TGTGCCAGCAGTCCCTGGGTAGAGACTGAAGGCTACACCTTC. This translates into CASSPWVETEGYTF. Using reference TRBV7-9 and TRBJ1-2 for the parts outside the CDR3, the full variable domain is DTGVSQNPRHKITKRGQNVTFRCDPISEHNRLYWYRQTLGQGPEFLTYFQNEAQLEKSRLLSDRFSAERPKGSFSTLEIQRTEQGDSAMYLCASSPWVETEGYTFGSGTRLTVV.

This clone has just a few counts. V and J are TRBV3-1 (or the pseudogene TRBV3-2) and TRBJ1-2; 9 bases match TRBD1. The CDR3 is 13 amino acids. Germline lookup yields CDR1 LGHDT and CDR2 YNNKEL (reference sequence). Trimming took 4 bases from V and 6 from J; bases not matched to a gene: 3. The CDR3 DNA sequence: TGTGCCAGCAGCCTACAGGGGGCTAATGGCTACACCTTC. Its protein product is CASSLQGANGYTF.

The CDR3 is CASSLRGSQGETQYF. In DNA form, the CDR3 reads TGTGCCAGCAGCTTGCGCGGGAGCCAGGGAGAGACCCAGTACTTC. This chain joins TRBV7-2 and TRBJ2-5, with 7 bases that match TRBD2. CDR1 is SGHTA and CDR2 is FQGNSA in the germline V gene. The CDR3 totals 15 residues. V lost 3 bases, J lost 4 bases, and 8 bases stayed unmatched.

The chain links TRBV2 to TRBJ1-6, with no clear D. V was clipped by 0 bases and J by 8 bases, with 11 bases between them. CDR3 length equals 15 residues. From germline, CDR1 is SNHLY and CDR2 FYNNEI. The CDR3 DNA sequence: TGTGCCAGCAGTGAAGCAGGTGTGGGAGATTCACCCCTCCACTTT. Translating gives CASSEAGVGDSPLHF.

This sequence joins TRBV6-5 and TRBJ1-5, with 8 bases identical to TRBD1. Germline CDR1 MNHEY, CDR2 SVGAGI. Trimming at V came to 6 bases and at J to 3 bases, leaving 7 bases not matched to a gene. The CDR3 length is 15 residues. The CDR3 nucleotides read TGTGCCAGCAGAGCCCGGGACAGGCACAATCAGCCCCAGCATTTT. Its protein product is CASRARDRHNQPQHF.

The rearrangement joins TRBV3-1 (or the pseudogene TRBV3-2) to TRBJ2-5, with 13 bases fitting TRBD2. This CDR3 comprises 17 residues. J lost 1 base, V lost 6 bases, and 8 bases had no gene match. The V gene's germline CDR1 is LGHDT and CDR2 YNNKEL (reference sequence). The CDR3 sequence is CASRPSRTSGSQETQYF. CDR3 nucleotides: TGTGCCAGCAGGCCCTCCCGGACTAGCGGGAGCCAAGAGACCCAGTACTTC.

The count of this clone is one. V is TRBV23-1 and J is TRBJ1-1; no clear D gene. TRBV23-1 qualifies as an ORF whose function is uncertain. V lost 0 bases and J 1 base, leaving 15 bases between the germline ends. This CDR3 region has 17 residues. The CDR3 spells CASSQSRGLEENTEAFF. The CDR3 DNA sequence: TGCGCCAGCAGTCAATCAAGAGGCCTTGAGGAGAACACTGAAGCTTTCTTT.

V and J are TRBV28 and TRBJ1-1, with 7 bases matching TRBD1. Germline V gene sequence: CDR1 MDHEN, CDR2 SYDVKM. J gave up 0 bases and V 10 bases, and 5 bases lay outside the gene matches. This CDR3 contains 13 residues. In DNA, the CDR3 is TGTGCCATAACAGGGGTTATGAACACTGAAGCTTTCTTT. Its protein product is CAITGVMNTEAFF.

CDR3 sequence (DNA): TGTGCCAGCAGTTTATCGATGGGGGGGGACTACTATGGCTACACCTTC. It codes for CASSLSMGGDYYGYTF. This chain uses TRBV27 with TRBJ1-2; a weak D match, TRBD1 (5 bases). The CDR3 contains 16 residues. V lost 0 bases and J lost 3, with 14 bases in between. The germline gives CDR1 MNHEY, CDR2 SMNVEV (reference sequence).

This clone appeared a few times. This rearrangement joins TRBV6-5 to TRBJ2-1; D gene uncertain. This CDR3 is built from 14 residues. CDR1 is MNHEY, CDR2 SVGAGI, per germline. V shed 3 bases and J shed 0 bases, with 6 bases lying between them. CDR3 protein: CASSYEDSYNEQFF. CDR3 DNA: TGTGCCAGCAGTTATGAGGACTCCTACAATGAGCAGTTCTTC.

This chain links TRBV3-1 (or the pseudogene TRBV3-2) with TRBJ1-5; tentative D call: TRBD1 (6 bases). Trimming took 3 bases from V and 7 from J, leaving 10 bases between them. CDR1 and CDR2 from the germline V gene are LGHDT and YNNKEL (reference sequence). CDR3 length: 13 residues. CDR3 sequence reads: CASSQRGGQPQHF. As DNA, the CDR3 is TGTGCCAGCAGCCAGAGAGGGGGACAGCCCCAGCATTTT.

The V gene is TRBV27, the J gene TRBJ1-1; possible D gene TRBD1, 6 bases. The CDR3 runs to 15 residues. The V and J ends lost 3 bases and 1 base respectively, with 12 bases between them. Germline lookup yields CDR1 MNHEY and CDR2 SMNVEV (reference sequence). The chain's CDR3 is CASSFTGNSNTEAFF. Written as DNA, the CDR3 is TGTGCCAGCAGTTTTACAGGGAATTCGAACACTGAAGCTTTCTTT.

The chain links TRBV3-1 (or the pseudogene TRBV3-2) to TRBJ2-2; D is possibly TRBD1 (6 bases). Trimming cost V 4 bases and J 3 bases, with 15 bases left between them. CDR1 is LGHDT, CDR2 YNNKEL, per germline (reference sequence). The length of the CDR3 is 16 residues. The CDR3 region is CASSPQGRAHTGELFF. The CDR3, as DNA: TGTGCCAGCAGCCCACAGGGAAGGGCCCACACCGGGGAGCTGTTTTTT.

This sequence joins TRBV19 and TRBJ2-3, with a tentative D call TRBD2 (6 bases). This CDR3 contains 13 residues. V was clipped by 6 bases and J by 2 bases, with 9 bases between them. Germline CDR1 reads LNHDA; CDR2 reads SQIVND (reference sequence). In nucleotides, the CDR3 is TGTGCCAGTAGAAGACTAGACACAGATACGCAGTATTTT. Its protein product is CASRRLDTDTQYF.

This rearrangement joins TRBV19 to TRBJ2-1; TRBD1 matches 11 bases. Germline CDR1 is LNHDA and CDR2 is SQIVND (reference sequence). The length of the CDR3 is 16 residues. The J segment lost 2 bases and the V segment lost 3 bases, leaving 3 bases of the junction unmatched. In nucleotides, the CDR3 is TGTGCCAGTAGTATGCTGGGACAGGGGGCCTACAATGAGCAGTTCTTC. It yields the protein CASSMLGQGAYNEQFF.

J is TRBJ2-1 and V is TRBV19; perhaps TRBD1 as D (6 bases). Germline V CDR1 and CDR2: LNHDA, SQIVND (reference sequence). The CDR3 is made up of 13 amino acids. Trimming took 2 bases from V and 9 from J, leaving 11 bases between them. CDR3 DNA sequence: TGTGCCAGTAGTATAAACAGGGCCTCTGAGCAGTTCTTC. Translated: CASSINRASEQFF.

The J gene is TRBJ1-5, the V gene TRBV28; D is possibly TRBD1 (6 bases). The germline CDR1 and CDR2 sequences are MDHEN and SYDVKM. The length of the CDR3 is 14 residues. V lost 2 bases and J lost 6, with 11 bases in between. The CDR3 DNA follows: TGTGCCAGCAGTTTACAACAGGGCATTCAGCCCCAGCATTTT. Translation: CASSLQQGIQPQHF.

V gene TRBV19 combines with J gene TRBJ2-2; 9 bases line up with TRBD1. This CDR3 contains 14 residues. Trimming took 4 bases from V and 6 from J; bases not matched to a gene: 3. Germline V gene sequence: CDR1 LNHDA, CDR2 SQIVND (reference sequence). The CDR3 DNA reads TGTGCCAGTAGTAAACAGGGGGCCGCCGGGGAGCTGTTTTTT. Amino acid sequence: CASSKQGAAGELFF.

The chain combines TRBV3-1 (or the pseudogene TRBV3-2) with TRBJ2-2; tentative D call: TRBD1 (6 bases). Trimming removed 1 base at V and 3 bases at J, with 15 bases between. Germline V CDR1 and CDR2: LGHDT, YNNKEL (reference sequence). This CDR3 spans 17 amino acids. CDR3 amino acids: CASSQGYGTLDTGELFF. CDR3 nucleotide sequence: TGTGCCAGCAGCCAAGGGTACGGGACACTGGACACCGGGGAGCTGTTTTTT.

V and J are TRBV6-5 and TRBJ2-7; D is unresolved. Germline assignment: CDR1 MNHEY and CDR2 SVGAGI. Trimming removed 8 bases at V and 0 bases at J, with 11 bases between. The CDR3 is 13 amino acids. In DNA form, the CDR3 reads TGTGCCAGCCAGAAGACTCACTCCTACGAGCAGTACTTC. Encoded protein: CASQKTHSYEQYF.

V and J are TRBV5-8 and TRBJ2-2, with 9 nucleotides matching TRBD1. There are 15 residues in the CDR3. V was clipped by 7 bases and J by 3 bases; unmatched bases: 7. Germline V gives CDR1 SGHTS, CDR2 YDEGEE. CDR3 residues: CASPPGTGYTGELFF. The CDR3 nucleotides read TGTGCCAGCCCCCCCGGGACAGGGTACACCGGGGAGCTGTTTTTT.

V gene TRBV15 combines with J gene TRBJ2-2, with D unclear. Germline values: CDR1 LNHNV, CDR2 YYDKDF (reference sequence). V was cut by 0 bases and J by 3 bases, with 5 bases left in between. The CDR3 runs to 14 residues. CDR3 region: CATSRDRYTGELFF. As DNA, the CDR3 is TGTGCCACCAGCAGAGATCGGTACACCGGGGAGCTGTTTTTT.

The CDR3 protein is CASSDRVSYGYTF. CDR3 nucleotide sequence: TGTGCCAGCAGTGACAGGGTTAGCTATGGCTACACCTTC. The chain uses TRBV2 and TRBJ1-2; D might be TRBD1 (5 bases). The CDR3 covers 13 residues. Trimming left V 3 bases short and J 4 bases short, with 9 bases between. The germline CDR1 and CDR2 sequences are SNHLY and FYNNEI.

This chain uses TRBV5-1 with TRBJ2-1; 9 nucleotides line up with TRBD1. This CDR3 region has 16 residues. Trimming took 3 bases from V and 0 from J; bases not matched to a gene: 4. CDR1 is SGHRS and CDR2 is YFSETQ in the germline V gene. The CDR3 is CASSWGQGSSYNEQFF. DNA of the CDR3: TGCGCCAGCAGCTGGGGACAGGGTTCCTCCTACAATGAGCAGTTCTTC. The full variable domain, completed using reference TRBV5-1 and TRBJ2-1, is KAGVTQTPRYLIKTRGQQVTLSCSPISGHRSVSWYQQTPGQGLQFLFEYFSETQRNKGNFPGRFSGRQFSNSRSEMNVSTLELGDSALYLCASSWGQGSSYNEQFFGPGTRLTVL.

This clone was picked up one time. This rearrangement joins TRBV15 to TRBJ1-1, with D possibly matching TRBD1 (6 bases). Between the trimmed V and J ends, which lost 0 bases and 5 bases, there was a span of 10 bases. CDR1 is LNHNV, CDR2 YYDKDF, per germline (reference sequence). The CDR3 contains 14 residues. DNA of the CDR3: TGTGCCACCAGCAGAGACAGGGGTGGGACTGAAGCTTTCTTT. This gives the protein CATSRDRGGTEAFF.

The chain links TRBV4-2 to TRBJ2-1, with a possible D match to TRBD1 (5 bases). The CDR3 has 16 amino acids. The germline V and J ends were trimmed by 0 bases and 6 bases, with 15 bases remaining between them. Germline CDR1 and CDR2: LGHNA and YNFKEQ. The CDR3 sequence is CASSQDLSYRGNEQFF. The CDR3 region has the DNA TGTGCCAGCAGCCAAGATCTATCCTATAGGGGCAATGAGCAGTTCTTC.